What follows is one TCR beta chain and its context. The clone's antigen remains unknown. No base quality information exists; no much larger clone differs at one position. In total, 500 to 700 healthy bone marrow donors made up the cohort. All cohort members were sampled while nominally healthy, although unrecorded immune exposures were likely present. The donor was CMV seronegative and was included in the group of a few hundred seronegative cohort members. Each donor provided a peripheral blood sample, and peripheral blood mononuclear cells were used for TCR beta sequencing. Genomic DNA extraction from the blood cell samples was performed with the Qiagen DNeasy Blood Extraction Kit. The germline V gene specifies SGHDT as CDR1 and YYEEEE as CDR2. Trimming takes 0 bases from V and 7 bases from J, and the germline ends sit 5 bases apart. The CDR3 runs 12 amino acids, cysteine and phenylalanine included. Only CDR3 DNA is held: 36 bases, read in frame from base 1.

Receptors were amplified or captured by the immunoSEQ multiplex PCR assay. The multiplex PCR relied on a mix of 60 forward primers for TCR Vbeta segments and 13 reverse primers for TCR Jbeta segments. Amplification of the CDR3 region of rearranged TCR beta genes was performed with a multiplex PCR assay on genomic DNA. The amplified TCR beta libraries were sequenced on the Illumina HiSeq System as 87-base-pair reads. Processing in the source paper ran as follows. A later analysis counted about 80 million unique TCR beta chains across the 500 to 850 repertoires, and some 11 million of these chains were shared by at least two donors. Raw reads were error-corrected and collapsed into unique sequences by a nearest-neighbor algorithm in which closely related sequences were merged to remove PCR and sequencing errors. CDR3 sequences were aligned to IMGT reference sequences to assign V, D and J gene segments. For a sequence to be retained, at least a six-nucleotide match to both a V gene segment and a J gene segment was required. Rearrangements were classified as productive when the CDR3 lacked stop codons and remained in frame with V and J, and all other rearrangements were classified as non-productive. Following IMGT convention, CDR3 was defined as the stretch from the second conserved V-encoded cysteine to the conserved J-encoded phenylalanine. Sequences without an unambiguous match to a single V gene segment were excluded from the earlier analysis of a few hundred of the donors. In an earlier analysis of roughly 600 of the donors, a V segment was called functional when productive rearrangements were above 56.7%, and segregating when the standard deviation between donors exceeded 5%. A statistical classification framework was built to diagnose cytomegalovirus status from the catalog of TCR beta chain sequences. In a later analysis, V and J genes were assigned by comparing TCR nucleotide sequences against IMGT/GENE-DB human TR gene sequences. Using the TCRdist pipeline, a later analysis assigned CDR3 sequences along with most-parsimonious VDJ recombination scenarios. In a later analysis, every TCR beta chain was defined by the combination of its CDR3 amino acid sequence and its V-gene family, and reads without a unique V-gene family were dropped. As a way to deal with suspected cross-contamination and a sequencing artifact, a later analysis dropped over 550 nucleotide sequences that were highly shared and had low generation probability. In a later analysis, a clonal expansion index was calculated for each public chain from normalized within-repertoire ranks of inferred template counts. A later analysis computed generation probabilities with a VDJ recombination model fitted to out-of-frame rearrangements, and checked the results against IGoR. Hypergeometric tests were used in a later analysis to score TCR-TCR, TCR-HLA and TCR-CMV co-occurrence, with a repertoire-size bias correction applied to the TCR pairs. In a later analysis, false discovery rates were estimated by permuting HLA or CMV assignments 20 times. In a later analysis, co-occurring TCRs were grouped using DBSCAN, with TCRdist sequence similarity added in when clustering inside HLA-allele-positive subsets. For co-occurrence clustering, repertoires with fewer than 30,000 or more than 120,000 public chains were excluded, along with about five repertoires with anomalous nucleotide sharing. TCRdb stores this immuneACCESS table with in-frame sequences only. Part of the clones is absent; in the studies checked, under half of the shortfall reflects unresolved V genes, and no reason is known for the rest. V and J calls and clone size are as listed in that table; D and trimming were resolved from the DNA. The sample table holds approximately 170,000 clones, of which about 80% were seen once. Together, the top ten hold 1% of the sample.

The data derive from a study of cytomegalovirus exposure and HLA in healthy donors listed by TCRdb under 2017. Notes on the research overall: According to an earlier analysis of 450 to 650 of the donors, some 180 million T cells yielded 117 million unique TCR beta sequences and about 300 Gb of sequence data. Every discovery cohort repertoire had been produced on one sequencing platform. About five DR-DQ haplotypes were treated as single units for association and clustering because of strong linkage in the cohort. An early release that covered several hundred HLA-typed donors contained approximately 300 gigabases of sequencing data and 75 million to 100 million unique TCR sequences. In a later genetic analysis, genome-wide SNP genotypes for about three fifths of the roughly 670 donors were used, and that subset was treated as a discovery cohort. On average, around 230,000 unique TCR beta nucleotide sequences were sequenced per donor among 300 to 500 genotyped donors of the cohort, with roughly 18% of those sequences being non-productive. Using immunosequencing, the study profiled T cell repertoires from about 650 subjects and related those repertoires to cytomegalovirus serostatus. Rather than using new phenotypic data, the later analysis identified candidate immune exposures from TCR beta sequences and from how often those sequences occurred across donors. Donor age, sex, ethnicity and CMV serostatus were collected together with the repertoire data. Typing coverage varied by locus: roughly 620-640 donors for A, B, C, DRB1 and DQB1; around 560 for DQA1; around 610 for DPA1; approximately 470 for DPB1. An earlier analysis of 587 of the donors applied high-throughput TCR beta sequencing to assess whether each TCR beta V gene segment acted as functional or pseudogenic. The study was designed to test whether signatures of past pathogen exposure could be identified by cataloging public T cell receptors. Class I and class II HLA loci were covered by the typing at four-digit resolution. To study patterns of TCR occurrence, a later analysis re-analyzed previously published TCR beta repertoires from under 750 donors and added high-resolution HLA genotyping. Of the roughly 390 genotyped donors, over 80% were placed in the genetic ancestry cluster associated with self-reported Caucasian donors. Besides the first cohort of roughly 700 subjects, a separate validation cohort made up of over 100 different subjects was used. High-throughput TCR immunosequencing, statistical association of individual TCRs with disease status, and machine learning were combined to predict cytomegalovirus infection status. General findings and caveats noted by the study authors: A later analysis found that most CMV-associated TCR beta chains appeared HLA-restricted, with HLA associations seemingly driven largely by CMV exposure. The classifier was reported to diagnose cytomegalovirus status with high specificity and sensitivity in both the original and validation cohorts. Because HLA typing was missing for some donors at each locus, association tests included only the typed subset. In an earlier analysis of some 540 of the donors, most TCR beta V segments appeared in productive rearrangements about 87% or about 30% of the time, broadly matching IMGT annotations. A cluster of highly shared sequence variants was judged likely to be a technical artifact of the sequencing pipeline. Presence/absence analyses assumed roughly uniform sequencing depth across donors, an assumption that may not hold. Because counts were too low, some 17 rarely observed V segments, including chromosome 9 orphons, were left out of the earlier analysis of 500 to 750 of the donors. A later genetic analysis reported fewer N-insertions in productive TCRs among donors in an Asian-associated ancestry cluster than the roughly 700-donor mean. A later genetic analysis associated a missense DCLRE1C variant with V-gene and J-gene trimming of TCR beta chains, and an independent cohort replicated the association. The study gave a list of 150 to 200 TCR beta chains associated with cytomegalovirus. A further reported finding was that TCR beta sequences accurately predicted the HLA-A and HLA-B alleles for most subjects in the first cohort. According to a later analysis, TCR association rates differed among HLA loci, with DRB1 alleles showing the most associated TCRs and HLA-C alleles showing the fewest. Linkage disequilibrium might explain the correlated functional status among segregating V segments, but an unknown experimental factor could not be excluded. According to the authors, the approach could potentially be generalized to other disease states and immunological phenotypes. For the cohort, immune exposure information was limited to CMV serostatus. Several of the top co-occurrence clusters appeared to be linked to parvovirus B19, influenza, CMV and Epstein-Barr virus, according to a later analysis. In a later analysis, HLA-associated TCR beta chains were found to be more clonally expanded and to have lower generation probabilities than equally common non-associated chains. Across donors, most TCR sequences were observed very rarely, whereas some public TCRs were present in many individuals. Because the 87-base-pair reads could not distinguish some IMGT-functional V segments, including TRBV6-2 and TRBV6-3, those segments were excluded. A few of the identified cytomegalovirus-associated TCR beta chains were confirmed in vitro to be specific for cytomegalovirus antigens. In a later analysis, some 17,000 TCR beta sequences were associated with specific HLA alleles at a false discovery rate of 0.05. Assigning TCR associations to individual alleles was difficult when HLA alleles, especially DR and DQ, strongly co-occurred. This cohort had only TCR beta chains sequenced, and the lack of alpha or paired-chain data limited which features could be detected.

Sequenced input: PBMCs. Recombination connected TRBV5-6 to TRBJ2-4, with a weak D call of TRBD2 (5 bases match). This clonotype originated in a woman aged 40 to 55 in good health and CMV-seronegative. The CDR3 in this case is CASSLGENIQYF. The nucleotide sequence reads TGTGCCAGCAGCTTGGGGGAGAACATTCAGTACTTC.